The rows below give T cell receptor beta chains drawn from one sample of a study of blood T cell repertoires in COVID-19. Generated by immunoSEQ multiplex PCR, the TCRdb table keeps only in-frame clones and is missing some. The sample holds some 130,000 clones, 81% seen once. Sequenced input: peripheral blood. The receptor source for this set is a woman aged 55-69 years with active or convalescent COVID-19. Each CDR3 is given with its conserved first and last residue. Fields, in order: CDR3 protein, CDR3 DNA, clone size, D gene, J gene, V gene. The D gene is left open where the match is weak. Part of the rows lack a size; the others show once, few, many or a class for expanded clones.

CASSPRLAGTSYNEQFF	TGTGCCAGCAGCCCGCGGCTAGCGGGAACCTCCTACAATGAGCAGTTCTTC	.	TRBD2	TRBJ2-1	TRBV7-2
CASSGQAGGFYEQFF	TGTGCCAGCAGTGGGCAAGCGGGAGGTTTTTACGAGCAGTTCTTC	.	TRBD2	TRBJ2-1	TRBV2
CASSPGPASSYNSPLHF	TGTGCCAGCAGTCCTGGCCCAGCGAGCTCCTATAATTCACCCCTCCACTTT	.	.	TRBJ1-6	TRBV28
CAISDDRGNTIYF	TGTGCCATCAGCGACGACAGGGGAAACACCATATATTTT	.	.	TRBJ1-3	TRBV10-3
CASSRDGTSGAGTQYF	TGTGCCAGCAGCCGGGACGGGACTAGCGGTGCGGGTACGCAGTATTTT	.	TRBD2	TRBJ2-3	TRBV3-1/TRBV3-2
CASSTGGSGELFF	TGTGCCAGCAGCACAGGGGGAAGCGGGGAGCTGTTTTTT	.	TRBD1	TRBJ2-2	TRBV6-5
CSAYRGYEQYF	TGCAGTGCCTATCGCGGCTACGAGCAGTACTTC	.	.	TRBJ2-7	TRBV20-1
CASSPPIGPLHF	TGTGCCAGCAGTCCCCCTATCGGACCCCTCCACTTT	few	.	TRBJ1-6	TRBV6-5
CASIGGYSGANVLTF	TGTGCCAGTATCGGCGGGTACTCTGGGGCCAACGTCCTGACTTTC	.	.	TRBJ2-6	TRBV19
CATSSRVGYTF	TGTGCCACCAGCAGTCGGGTGGGCTACACCTTC	.	.	TRBJ1-2	TRBV15
CASMGGPSADTQYF	TGTGCCAGCATGGGAGGGCCTTCTGCGGATACGCAGTATTTT	.	TRBD2	TRBJ2-3	TRBV2
CASRGQSMNTEAFF	TGTGCCAGCAGGGGACAGTCAATGAACACTGAAGCTTTCTTT	.	TRBD1	TRBJ1-1	TRBV2
CASNPRTGKGEKLFF	TGTGCCAGCAACCCCCGGACAGGGAAGGGTGAAAAACTGTTTTTT	.	TRBD1	TRBJ1-4	TRBV28
CASMVAGGTQYF	TGTGCCAGTATGGTTGCCGGGGGGACCCAGTACTTC	.	.	TRBJ2-5	TRBV19
CASSPTGGAYNEQFF	TGTGCCAGCAGCCCGACAGGGGGCGCCTACAATGAGCAGTTCTTC	.	TRBD1	TRBJ2-1	TRBV3-1/TRBV3-2
CASSLRGEGWETQYF	TGTGCCAGCAGTTTACGAGGGGAGGGCTGGGAGACCCAGTACTTC	.	TRBD2	TRBJ2-5	TRBV27
CARPGHRSGANVLTF	TGTGCCAGACCGGGACATCGCTCTGGGGCCAACGTCCTGACTTTC	.	.	TRBJ2-6	TRBV27
CAWIPGGGHTGELFF	TGTGCCTGGATCCCTGGGGGGGGGCACACCGGGGAGCTGTTTTTT	.	.	TRBJ2-2	TRBV30
CASSPLAGEGGETQYF	TGTGCCAGCAGTCCACTAGCGGGAGAAGGTGGCGAGACCCAGTACTTC	.	TRBD2	TRBJ2-5	TRBV6-2/TRBV6-3
CASSSGQETQYF	TGTGCCAGTAGTTCGGGCCAAGAGACCCAGTACTTC	.	.	TRBJ2-5	TRBV19
CAWRETGAGNTIYF	TGTGCCTGGAGAGAGACAGGGGCTGGAAACACCATATATTTT	.	TRBD1	TRBJ1-3	TRBV30
CASSLLGTGGTEAFF	TGTGCCAGCAGCCTCCTTGGGACAGGAGGCACTGAAGCTTTCTTT	.	TRBD1	TRBJ1-1	TRBV28